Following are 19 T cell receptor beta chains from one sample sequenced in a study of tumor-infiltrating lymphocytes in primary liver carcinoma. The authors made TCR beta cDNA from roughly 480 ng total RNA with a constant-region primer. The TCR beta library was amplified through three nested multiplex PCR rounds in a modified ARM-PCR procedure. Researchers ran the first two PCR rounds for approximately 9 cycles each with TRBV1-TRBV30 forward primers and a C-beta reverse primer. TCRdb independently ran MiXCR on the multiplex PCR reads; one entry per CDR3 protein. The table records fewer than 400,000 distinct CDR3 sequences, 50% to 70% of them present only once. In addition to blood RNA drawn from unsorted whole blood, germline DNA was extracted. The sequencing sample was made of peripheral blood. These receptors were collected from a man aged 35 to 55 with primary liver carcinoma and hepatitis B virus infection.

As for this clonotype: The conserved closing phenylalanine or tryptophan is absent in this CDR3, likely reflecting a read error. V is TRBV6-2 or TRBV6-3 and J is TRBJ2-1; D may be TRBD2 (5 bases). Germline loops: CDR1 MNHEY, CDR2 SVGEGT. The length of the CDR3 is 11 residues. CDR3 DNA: TGTGTCAGCACCAATGGAGGAGAGCAGTTCCTC. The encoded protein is CVSTNGGEQFL.

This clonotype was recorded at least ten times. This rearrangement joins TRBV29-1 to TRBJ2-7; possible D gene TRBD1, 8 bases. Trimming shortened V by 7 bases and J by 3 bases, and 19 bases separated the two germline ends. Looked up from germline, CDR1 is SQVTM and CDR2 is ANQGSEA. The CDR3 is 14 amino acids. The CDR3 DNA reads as TGCAGCGCTTCTCAGGGGGCTAGCGGCTACGAGCAGTACTTC. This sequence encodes CSASQGASGYEQYF.

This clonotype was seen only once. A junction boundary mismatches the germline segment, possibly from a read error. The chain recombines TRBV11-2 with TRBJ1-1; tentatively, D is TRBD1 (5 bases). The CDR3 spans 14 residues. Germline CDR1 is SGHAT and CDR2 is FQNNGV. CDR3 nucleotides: TGTGTCAGCTCCAGGGTTACCATGAACACTGAAGCTTTCTTT. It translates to CVSSRVTMNTEAFF. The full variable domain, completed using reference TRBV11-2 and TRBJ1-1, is EAGVAQSPRYKIIEKRQSVAFWCNPISGHATLYWYQQILGQGPKLLIQFQNNGVVDDSQLPKDRFSAERLKGVDSTLKIQPAKLEDSAVYLCVSSRVTMNTEAFFGQGTRLTVV.

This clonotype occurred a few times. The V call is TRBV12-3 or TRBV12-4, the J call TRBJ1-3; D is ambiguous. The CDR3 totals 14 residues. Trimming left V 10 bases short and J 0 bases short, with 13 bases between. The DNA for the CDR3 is TGTGCCACCAAGGTTCTGGGCTCTGGAAACACCATATATTTT. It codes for CATKVLGSGNTIYF.

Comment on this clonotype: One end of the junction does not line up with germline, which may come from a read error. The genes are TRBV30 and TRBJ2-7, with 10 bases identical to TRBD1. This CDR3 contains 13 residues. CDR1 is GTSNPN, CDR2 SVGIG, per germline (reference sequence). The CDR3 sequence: CVWRRTGGDEQYF. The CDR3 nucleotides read TGTGTCTGGAGGCGGACAGGGGGGGACGAGCAGTACTTC. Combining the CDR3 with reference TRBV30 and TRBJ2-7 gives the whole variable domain SQTIHQWPATLVQPVGSPLSLECTVEGTSNPNLYWYRQAAGRGLQLLFYSVGIGQISSEVPQNLSASRPQDRQFILSSKKLLLSDSGFYLCVWRRTGGDEQYFGPGTRLTVT.

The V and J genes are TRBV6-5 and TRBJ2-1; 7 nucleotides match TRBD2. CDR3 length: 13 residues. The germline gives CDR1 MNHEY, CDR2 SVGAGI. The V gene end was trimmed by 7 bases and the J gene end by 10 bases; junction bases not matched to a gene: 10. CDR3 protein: CASTRLVGGEQFF. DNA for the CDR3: TGTGCCAGCACGAGACTAGTGGGGGGGGAGCAGTTCTTC.

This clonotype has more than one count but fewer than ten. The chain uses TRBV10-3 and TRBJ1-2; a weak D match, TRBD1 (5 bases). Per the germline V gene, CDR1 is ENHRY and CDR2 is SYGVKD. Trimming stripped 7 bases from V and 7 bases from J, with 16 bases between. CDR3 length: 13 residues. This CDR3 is CAITGTGGGGYTF. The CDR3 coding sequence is TGTGCCATCACTGGAACGGGGGGAGGTGGCTACACCTTC.

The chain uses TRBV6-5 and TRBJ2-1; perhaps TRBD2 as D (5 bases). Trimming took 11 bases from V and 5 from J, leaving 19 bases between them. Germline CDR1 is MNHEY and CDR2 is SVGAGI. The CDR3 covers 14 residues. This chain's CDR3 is CAGTRTRNHNEQFF. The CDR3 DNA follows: TGTGCCGGCACCCGAACTAGAAACCACAATGAGCAGTTCTTC.

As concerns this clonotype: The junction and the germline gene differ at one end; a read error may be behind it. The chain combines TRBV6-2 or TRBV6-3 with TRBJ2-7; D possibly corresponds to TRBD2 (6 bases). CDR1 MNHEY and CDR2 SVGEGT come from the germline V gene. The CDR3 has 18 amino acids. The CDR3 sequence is CASSYLIEAGLNSYGQYF. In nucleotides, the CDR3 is TGTGCCAGCAGTTACTTGATTGAGGCGGGACTGAACTCCTACGGGCAGTACTTC.

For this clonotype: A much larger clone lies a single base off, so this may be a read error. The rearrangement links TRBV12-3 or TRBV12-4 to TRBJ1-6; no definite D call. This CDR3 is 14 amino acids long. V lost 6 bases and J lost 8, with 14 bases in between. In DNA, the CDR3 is TGTGCCAGCAGGGTGAAGGGAGCGGATTCACCCCTCCACTTT. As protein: CASRVKGADSPLHF.

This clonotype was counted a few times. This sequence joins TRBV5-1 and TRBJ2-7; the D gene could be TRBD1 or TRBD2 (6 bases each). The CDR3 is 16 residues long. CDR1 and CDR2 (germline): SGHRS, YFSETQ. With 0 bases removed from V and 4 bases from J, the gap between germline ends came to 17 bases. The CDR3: CASSLVGPSGAYEQYF. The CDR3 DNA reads TGCGCCAGCAGCTTGGTAGGTCCGTCGGGGGCTTACGAGCAGTACTTC.

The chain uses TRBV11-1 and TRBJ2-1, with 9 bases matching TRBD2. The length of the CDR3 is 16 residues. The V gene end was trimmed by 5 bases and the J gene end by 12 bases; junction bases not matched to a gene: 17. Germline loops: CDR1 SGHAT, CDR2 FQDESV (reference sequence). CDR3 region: CASSPIAGVYYKVQFF. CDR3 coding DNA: TGTGCCAGCAGCCCCATAGCGGGAGTGTATTACAAAGTGCAGTTCTTC. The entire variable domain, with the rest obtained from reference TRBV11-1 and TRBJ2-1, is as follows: EAEVAQSPRYKITEKSQAVAFWCDPISGHATLYWYRQILGQGPELLVQFQDESVVDDSQLPKDRFSAERLKGVDSTLKIQPAELGDSAMYLCASSPIAGVYYKVQFFGPGTRLTVL.

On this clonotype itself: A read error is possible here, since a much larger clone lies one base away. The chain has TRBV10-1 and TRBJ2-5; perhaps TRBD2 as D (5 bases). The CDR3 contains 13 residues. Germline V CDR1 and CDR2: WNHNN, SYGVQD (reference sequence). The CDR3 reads CASSVQVGETHYF. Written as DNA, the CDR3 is TGCGCCAGCAGTGTACAAGTCGGGGAGACCCACTACTTC.

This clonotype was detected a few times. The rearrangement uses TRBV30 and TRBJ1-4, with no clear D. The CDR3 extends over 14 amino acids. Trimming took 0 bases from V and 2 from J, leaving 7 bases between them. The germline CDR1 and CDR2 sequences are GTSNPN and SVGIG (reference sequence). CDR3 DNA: TGTGCCTGGAGTGTAAGCCGGACTAATGAAAAACTGTTTTTT. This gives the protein CAWSVSRTNEKLFF.

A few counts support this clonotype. CDR3 region: CASSRLSGPLEQYF. In nucleotides, the CDR3 is TGTGCCAGCAGCCGCCTGAGCGGCCCACTTGAGCAGTACTTC. The chain joins TRBV28 to TRBJ2-7; tentatively, D is TRBD2 (5 bases). V shed 6 bases and J shed 7 bases, with 19 bases lying between them. Germline V CDR1 and CDR2: MDHEN, SYDVKM. The CDR3 has 14 amino acids.

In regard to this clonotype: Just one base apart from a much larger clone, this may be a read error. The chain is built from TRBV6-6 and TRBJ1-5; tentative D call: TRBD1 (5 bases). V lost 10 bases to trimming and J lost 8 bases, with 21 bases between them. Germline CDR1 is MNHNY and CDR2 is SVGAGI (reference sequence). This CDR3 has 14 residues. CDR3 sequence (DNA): TGTGCCACCCTACGGGGGGATGTGGGTAAGCCCCAGCATTTT. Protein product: CATLRGDVGKPQHF.

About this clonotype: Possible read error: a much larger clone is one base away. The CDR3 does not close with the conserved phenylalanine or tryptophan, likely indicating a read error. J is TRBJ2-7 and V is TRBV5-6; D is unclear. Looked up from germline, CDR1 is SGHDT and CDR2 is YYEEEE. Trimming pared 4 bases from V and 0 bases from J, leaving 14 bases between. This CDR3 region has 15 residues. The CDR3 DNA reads TGTGCCAGCAGCGTTGGTGGTTTATACTCCTACGAGCAGTACTGC. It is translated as CASSVGGLYSYEQYC.

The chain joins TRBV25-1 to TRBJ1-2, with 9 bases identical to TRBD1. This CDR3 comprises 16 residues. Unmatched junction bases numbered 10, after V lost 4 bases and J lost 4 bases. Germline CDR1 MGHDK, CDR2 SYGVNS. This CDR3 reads CASSATQGALFYGYTF. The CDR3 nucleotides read TGTGCCAGCAGTGCGACACAGGGGGCTCTCTTCTATGGCTACACCTTC.

The CDR3: CASSSGQGAAWANVLTF. CDR3 DNA sequence: TGTGCCAGCAGCTCAGGACAGGGGGCGGCTTGGGCCAACGTCCTGACTTTC. This sequence joins TRBV5-8 and TRBJ2-6; 11 bases are a match to TRBD1. Germline V CDR1 and CDR2: SGHTS, YDEGEE. This CDR3 region has 17 residues. With V trimmed by 3 bases and J by 5 bases, 7 bases remained unmatched.